This TCR beta chain was sequenced for a study of cytomegalovirus exposure and HLA in healthy donors. The wider study: Early release data held tens of millions of unique TCRs from HLA-typed donors. The study's findings and limits: Productive status was seen about 90% or about 30% of the time for most TCR beta V segments in an earlier analysis. Most subjects' HLA-A and HLA-B alleles were reportedly predicted from TCR beta sequences. Later genetic work tied a missense DCLRE1C variant to beta-chain V and J trimming.

Germline-derived CDR1 and CDR2 are MDHEN and SYDVKM. The CDR3 has 11 residues. Trimming took 6 bases from V and 7 from J, leaving 6 bases between them. About this clone itself: Its cognate antigen is unknown.

The PCR used 60 Vbeta and 13 Jbeta primers. Clones were read by immunoSEQ multiplex PCR, and TCRdb kept only the in-frame ones, dropping some. The data hold some 51,000 clones, with about 77% observed a single time. Sequencing used PBMCs. The rearrangement joins TRBV28 to TRBJ1-4; D remains ambiguous. The sequence derives from a female donor in good health and CMV-seronegative. CDR3 DNA: TGTGCCAGCAGCAGATTTGAAAAACTGTTTTTT. It encodes CASSRFEKLFF. The entire variable domain, with the rest obtained from reference TRBV28 and TRBJ1-4, is as follows: DVKVTQSSRYLVKRTGEKVFLECVQDMDHENMFWYRQDPGLGLRLIYFSYDVKMKEKGDIPEGYSVSREKKERFSLILESASTNQTSMYLCASSRFEKLFFGSGTQLSVL.